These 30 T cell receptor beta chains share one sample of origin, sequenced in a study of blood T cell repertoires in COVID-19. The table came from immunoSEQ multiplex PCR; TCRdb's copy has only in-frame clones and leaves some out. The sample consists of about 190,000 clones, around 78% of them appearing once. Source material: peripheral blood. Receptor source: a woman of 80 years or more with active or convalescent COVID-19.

CDR3: CASSLGRTGRDEKLFF. The CDR3, as DNA: TGTGCCAGCAGCTTAGGGCGCACAGGGAGGGATGAAAAACTGTTTTTT. The chain joins TRBV7-2 to TRBJ1-4; D is possibly TRBD1 (6 bases). With 1 base removed from V and 6 bases from J, the gap between germline ends came to 15 bases. Germline lookup yields CDR1 SGHTA and CDR2 FQGNSA. The CDR3 has 16 amino acids.

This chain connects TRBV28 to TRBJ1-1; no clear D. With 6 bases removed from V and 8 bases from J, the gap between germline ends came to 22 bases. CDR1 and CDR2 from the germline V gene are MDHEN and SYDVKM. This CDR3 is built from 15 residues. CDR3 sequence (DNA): TGTGCCAGCAGCTCCCCCCGGTCTATATTCGGGGAAGCTTTCTTT. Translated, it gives CASSSPRSIFGEAFF. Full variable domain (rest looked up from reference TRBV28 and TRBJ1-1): DVKVTQSSRYLVKRTGEKVFLECVQDMDHENMFWYRQDPGLGLRLIYFSYDVKMKEKGDIPEGYSVSREKKERFSLILESASTNQTSMYLCASSSPRSIFGEAFFGQGTRLTVV.

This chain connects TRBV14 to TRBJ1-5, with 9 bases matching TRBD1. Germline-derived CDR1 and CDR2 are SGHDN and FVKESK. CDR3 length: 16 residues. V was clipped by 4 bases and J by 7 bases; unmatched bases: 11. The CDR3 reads CASSLPGQGFHQPQHF. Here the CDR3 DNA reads TGTGCCAGCAGCCTACCGGGACAGGGTTTTCACCAGCCCCAGCATTTT.

The CDR3: CASSLAWQGSTEAFF. In DNA form, the CDR3 reads TGTGCCAGCAGCTTAGCGTGGCAAGGGAGCACTGAAGCTTTCTTT. The V gene is TRBV7-9, the J gene TRBJ1-1; D is undetermined. The CDR3 totals 15 residues. CDR1 SEHNR and CDR2 FQNEAQ come from the germline V gene (reference sequence). V was shortened by 0 bases and J by 4 bases, with 12 bases between the two germline ends.

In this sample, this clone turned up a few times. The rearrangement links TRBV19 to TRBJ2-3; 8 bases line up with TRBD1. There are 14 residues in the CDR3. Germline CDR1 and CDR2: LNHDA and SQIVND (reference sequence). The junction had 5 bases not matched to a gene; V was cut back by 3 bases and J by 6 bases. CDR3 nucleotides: TGTGCCAGTAGTATGACAGGGGCGCCCGATACGCAGTATTTT. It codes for CASSMTGAPDTQYF.

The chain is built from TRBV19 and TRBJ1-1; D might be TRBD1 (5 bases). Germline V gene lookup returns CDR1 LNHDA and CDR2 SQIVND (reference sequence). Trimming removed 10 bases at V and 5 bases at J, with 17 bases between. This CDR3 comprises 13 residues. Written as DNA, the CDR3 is TGTGCCACCGGCGTCTCGGGGGTTACTGAAGCTTTCTTT. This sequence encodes CATGVSGVTEAFF. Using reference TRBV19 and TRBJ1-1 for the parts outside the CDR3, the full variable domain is DGGITQSPKYLFRKEGQNVTLSCEQNLNHDAMYWYRQDPGQGLRLIYYSQIVNDFQKGDIAEGYSVSREKKESFPLTVTSAQKNPTAFYLCATGVSGVTEAFFGQGTRLTVV.

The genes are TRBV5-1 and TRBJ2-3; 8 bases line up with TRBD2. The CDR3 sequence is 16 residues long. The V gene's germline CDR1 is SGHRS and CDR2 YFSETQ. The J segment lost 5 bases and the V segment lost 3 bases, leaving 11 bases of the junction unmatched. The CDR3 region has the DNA TGCGCCAGCAGCTCAGGACTAGCCCGGTACGGAGATACGCAGTATTTT. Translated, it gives CASSSGLARYGDTQYF. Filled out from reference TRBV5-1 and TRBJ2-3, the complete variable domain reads KAGVTQTPRYLIKTRGQQVTLSCSPISGHRSVSWYQQTPGQGLQFLFEYFSETQRNKGNFPGRFSGRQFSNSRSEMNVSTLELGDSALYLCASSSGLARYGDTQYFGPGTRLTVL.

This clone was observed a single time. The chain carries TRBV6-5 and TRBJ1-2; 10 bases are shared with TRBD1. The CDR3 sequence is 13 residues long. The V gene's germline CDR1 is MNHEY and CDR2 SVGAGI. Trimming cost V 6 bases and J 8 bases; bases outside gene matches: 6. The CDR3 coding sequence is TGTGCCAGCAGCCGGACAGGGGGGATGGGCTACACCTTC. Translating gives CASSRTGGMGYTF.

CDR3 in amino acids: CASSLSGRGGQADTQYF. The CDR3 coding sequence is TGTGCCAGCAGTTTATCTGGGCGGGGGGGCCAGGCAGATACGCAGTATTTT. The chain links TRBV27 to TRBJ2-3, with 9 positions matching TRBD2. V lost 0 bases, J lost 4 bases, and 8 bases stayed unmatched. CDR3 size: 17 residues. Germline-derived CDR1 and CDR2 are MNHEY and SMNVEV (reference sequence).

The CDR3 spells CASSDWGGVGYTF. CDR3 DNA sequence: TGCGCCAGCAGTGATTGGGGAGGGGTCGGCTACACCTTC. The chain combines TRBV10-1 with TRBJ1-2; maybe TRBD1 (5 bases). The CDR3 runs to 13 residues. The germline gives CDR1 WNHNN, CDR2 SYGVQD (reference sequence). Deletions cut 3 bases from V and 8 bases from J, with 13 bases between.

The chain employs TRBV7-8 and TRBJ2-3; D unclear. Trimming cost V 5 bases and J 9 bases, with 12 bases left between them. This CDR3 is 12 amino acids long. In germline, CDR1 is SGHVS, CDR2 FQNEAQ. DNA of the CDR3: TGTGCCAGCAGCCCCAACAGAAGAACGCAGTATTTT. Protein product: CASSPNRRTQYF.

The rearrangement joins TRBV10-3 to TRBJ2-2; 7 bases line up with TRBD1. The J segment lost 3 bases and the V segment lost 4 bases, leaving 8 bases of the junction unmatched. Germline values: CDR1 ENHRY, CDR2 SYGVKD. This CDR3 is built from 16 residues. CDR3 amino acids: CAISVQRQGDTGELFF. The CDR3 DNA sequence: TGTGCCATCAGTGTACAAAGACAGGGCGACACCGGGGAGCTGTTTTTT.

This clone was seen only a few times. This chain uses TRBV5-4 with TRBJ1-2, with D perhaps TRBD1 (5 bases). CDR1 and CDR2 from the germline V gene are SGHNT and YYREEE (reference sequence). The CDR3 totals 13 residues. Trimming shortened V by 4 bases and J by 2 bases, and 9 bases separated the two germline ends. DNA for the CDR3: TGTGCCAGCAGCCCGGACAAGAACTATGGCTACACCTTC. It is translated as CASSPDKNYGYTF.

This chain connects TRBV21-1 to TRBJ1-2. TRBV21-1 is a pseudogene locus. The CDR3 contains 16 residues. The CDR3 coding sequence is TGTGCCAGCAGCAAAGCGCCCCCCCAACGGGGGTATGGCTACACCTTC. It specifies CASSKAPPQRGYGYTF.

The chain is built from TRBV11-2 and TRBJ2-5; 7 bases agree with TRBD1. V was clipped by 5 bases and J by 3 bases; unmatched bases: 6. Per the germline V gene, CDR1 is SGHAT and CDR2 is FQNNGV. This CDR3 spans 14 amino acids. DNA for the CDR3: TGTGCCAGCAGCCTTTCAACAGGGGAAGAGACCCAGTACTTC. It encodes CASSLSTGEETQYF.

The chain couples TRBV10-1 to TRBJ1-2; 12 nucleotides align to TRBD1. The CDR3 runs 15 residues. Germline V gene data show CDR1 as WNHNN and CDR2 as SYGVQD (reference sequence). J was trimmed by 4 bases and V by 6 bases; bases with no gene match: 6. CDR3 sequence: CASREGQGASYGYTF. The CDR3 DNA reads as TGCGCCAGCAGGGAGGGACAGGGGGCTTCCTATGGCTACACCTTC.

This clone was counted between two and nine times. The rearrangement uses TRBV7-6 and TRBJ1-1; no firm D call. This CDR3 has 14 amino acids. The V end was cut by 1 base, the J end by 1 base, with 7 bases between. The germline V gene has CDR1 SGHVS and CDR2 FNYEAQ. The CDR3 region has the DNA TGTGCCAGCAGCTTAGGGCACAGGAACACTGAAGCTTTCTTT. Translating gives CASSLGHRNTEAFF.

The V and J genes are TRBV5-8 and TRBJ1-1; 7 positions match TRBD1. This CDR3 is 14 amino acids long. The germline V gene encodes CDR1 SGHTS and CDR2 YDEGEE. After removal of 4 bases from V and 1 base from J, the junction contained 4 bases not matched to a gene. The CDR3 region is CASSNRGRNTEAFF. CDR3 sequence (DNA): TGTGCCAGCAGCAACAGGGGTAGGAACACTGAAGCTTTCTTT.

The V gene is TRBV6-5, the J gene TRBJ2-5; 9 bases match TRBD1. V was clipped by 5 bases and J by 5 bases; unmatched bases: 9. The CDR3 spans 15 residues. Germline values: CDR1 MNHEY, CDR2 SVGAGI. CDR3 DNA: TGTGCCAGCAGTCCCCGGGACAGGGTTTTTGAGACCCAGTACTTC. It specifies CASSPRDRVFETQYF.

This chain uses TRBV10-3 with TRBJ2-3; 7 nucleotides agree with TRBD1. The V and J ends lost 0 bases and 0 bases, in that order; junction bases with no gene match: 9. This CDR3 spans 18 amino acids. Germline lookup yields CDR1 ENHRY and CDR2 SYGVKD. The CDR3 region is CAISESGSGRGSTDTQYF. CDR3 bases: TGTGCCATCAGTGAGTCGGGGTCGGGCAGGGGGAGCACAGATACGCAGTATTTT.

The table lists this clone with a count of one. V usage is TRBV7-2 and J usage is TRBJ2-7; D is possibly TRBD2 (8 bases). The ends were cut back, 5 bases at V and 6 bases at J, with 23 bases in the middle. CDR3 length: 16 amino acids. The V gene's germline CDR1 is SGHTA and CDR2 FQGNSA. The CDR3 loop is CASSQGGGGRGREQYF. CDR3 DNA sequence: TGTGCCAGCAGCCAAGGGGGCGGGGGGCGAGGGCGCGAGCAGTACTTC. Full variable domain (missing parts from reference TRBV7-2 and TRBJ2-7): GAGVSQSPSNKVTEKGKDVELRCDPISGHTALYWYRQSLGQGLEFLIYFQGNSAPDKSGLPSDRFSAERTGGSVSTLTIQRTQQEDSAVYLCASSQGGGGRGREQYFGPGTRLTVT.

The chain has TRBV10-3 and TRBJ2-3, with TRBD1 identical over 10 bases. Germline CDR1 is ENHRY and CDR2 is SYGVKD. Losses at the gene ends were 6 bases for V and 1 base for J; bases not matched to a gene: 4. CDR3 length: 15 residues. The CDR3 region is CAISRGQGGTDTQYF. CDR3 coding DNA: TGTGCCATCAGCAGAGGACAGGGGGGCACAGATACGCAGTATTTT.

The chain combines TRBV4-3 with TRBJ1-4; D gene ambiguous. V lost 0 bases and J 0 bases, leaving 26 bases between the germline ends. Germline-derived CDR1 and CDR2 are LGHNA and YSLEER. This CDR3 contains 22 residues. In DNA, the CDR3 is TGCGCCAGCAGCCAAGATCTGGTGTCGAACAGCTATACCATTACAACTAATGAAAAACTGTTTTTT. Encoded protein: CASSQDLVSNSYTITTNEKLFF.

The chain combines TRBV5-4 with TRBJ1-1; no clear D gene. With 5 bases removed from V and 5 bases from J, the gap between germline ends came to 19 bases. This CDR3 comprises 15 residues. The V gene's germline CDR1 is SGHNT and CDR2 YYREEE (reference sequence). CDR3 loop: CASSFVAGFVTEAFF. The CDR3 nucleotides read TGTGCCAGCAGTTTTGTGGCAGGTTTTGTTACTGAAGCTTTCTTT.

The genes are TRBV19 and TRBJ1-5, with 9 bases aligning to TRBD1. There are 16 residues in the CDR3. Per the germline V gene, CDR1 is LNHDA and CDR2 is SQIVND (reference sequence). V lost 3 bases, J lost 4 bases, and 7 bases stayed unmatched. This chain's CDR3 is CASSMTPGTGNQPQHF. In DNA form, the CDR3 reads TGTGCCAGTAGTATGACACCCGGGACAGGGAATCAGCCCCAGCATTTT.

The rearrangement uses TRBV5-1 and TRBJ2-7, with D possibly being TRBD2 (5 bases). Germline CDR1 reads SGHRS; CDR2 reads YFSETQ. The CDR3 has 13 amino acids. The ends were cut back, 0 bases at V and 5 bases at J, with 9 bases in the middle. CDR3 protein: CASSLERGNEQYF. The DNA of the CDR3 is TGCGCCAGCAGCTTGGAACGGGGAAACGAGCAGTACTTC.

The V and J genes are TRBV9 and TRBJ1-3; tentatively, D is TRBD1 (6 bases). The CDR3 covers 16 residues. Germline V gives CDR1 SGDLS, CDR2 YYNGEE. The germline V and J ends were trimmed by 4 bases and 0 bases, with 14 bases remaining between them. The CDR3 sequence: CASSPQTGASGNTIYF. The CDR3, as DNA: TGTGCCAGCAGCCCCCAGACAGGCGCCTCTGGAAACACCATATATTTT.

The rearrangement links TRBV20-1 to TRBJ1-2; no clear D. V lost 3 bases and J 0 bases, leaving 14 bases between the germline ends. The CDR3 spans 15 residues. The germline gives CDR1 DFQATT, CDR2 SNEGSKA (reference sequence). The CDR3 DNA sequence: TGCAGTGCTAGTTATCCGGGAACCGCTAACTATGGCTACACCTTC. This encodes CSASYPGTANYGYTF.

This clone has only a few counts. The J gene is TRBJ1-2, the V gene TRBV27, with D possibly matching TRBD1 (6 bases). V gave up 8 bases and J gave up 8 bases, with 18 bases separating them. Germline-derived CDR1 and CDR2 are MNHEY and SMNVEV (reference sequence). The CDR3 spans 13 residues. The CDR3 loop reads CASAERGLGGYTF. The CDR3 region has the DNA TGTGCCAGCGCAGAGAGGGGGTTGGGGGGCTACACCTTC.

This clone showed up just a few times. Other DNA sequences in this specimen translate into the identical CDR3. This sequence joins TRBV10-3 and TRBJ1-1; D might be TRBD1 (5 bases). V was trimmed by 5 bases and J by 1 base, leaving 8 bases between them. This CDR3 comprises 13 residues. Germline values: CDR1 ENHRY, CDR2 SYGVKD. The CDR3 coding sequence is TGTGCCATCAGTCCGGGGGGGAACACTGAAGCTTTCTTT. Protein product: CAISPGGNTEAFF.